This T cell receptor (beta chain) derives from a study of technical replicates of blood from a handful of donors. The CDR3 runs to 15 residues. Germline V gene lookup returns CDR1 SGDLS and CDR2 YYNGEE. The V and J ends lost 4 bases and 6 bases, in that order; junction bases with no gene match: 8. Clones were read by immunoSEQ multiplex PCR, and TCRdb kept only the in-frame ones, dropping some. The profile shows about 53,000 clones, 86% of them singletons. Material for sequencing was PBMCs. The chain links TRBV9 to TRBJ2-1, with TRBD2 matching over 9 bases. The origin of this receptor is a human donor in good health. Some clones in this sample may be carry-over from other donors' samples. The CDR3 nucleotides read TGTGCCAGCAGCCCAACGGGAGCGGGAGGCAATGAGCAGTTCTTC. It yields the protein CASSPTGAGGNEQFF.